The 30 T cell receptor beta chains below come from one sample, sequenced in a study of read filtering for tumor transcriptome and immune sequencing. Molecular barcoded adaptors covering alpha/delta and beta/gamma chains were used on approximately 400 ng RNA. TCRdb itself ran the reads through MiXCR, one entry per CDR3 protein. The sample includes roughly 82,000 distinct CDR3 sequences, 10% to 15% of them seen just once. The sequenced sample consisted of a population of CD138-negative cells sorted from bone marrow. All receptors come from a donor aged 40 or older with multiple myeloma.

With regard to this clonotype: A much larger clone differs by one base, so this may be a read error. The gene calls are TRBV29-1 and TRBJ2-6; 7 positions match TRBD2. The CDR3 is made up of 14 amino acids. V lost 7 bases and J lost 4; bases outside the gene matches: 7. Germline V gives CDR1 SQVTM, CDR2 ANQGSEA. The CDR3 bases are TGCAGCGCTGGTTTCGGGAGGGGGGCCAACGTCCTGACTTTC. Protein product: CSAGFGRGANVLTF.

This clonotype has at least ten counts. The CDR3 spells CSTRQSLTNGYTF. Here the CDR3 DNA reads TGCAGCACCCGACAAAGCCTTACTAATGGCTACACCTTC. The chain recombines TRBV29-1 with TRBJ1-2; D is uncertain. CDR1 and CDR2 (germline): SQVTM, ANQGSEA. The CDR3 loop spans 13 amino acids. Trimming left V 8 bases short and J 6 bases short, with 19 bases between.

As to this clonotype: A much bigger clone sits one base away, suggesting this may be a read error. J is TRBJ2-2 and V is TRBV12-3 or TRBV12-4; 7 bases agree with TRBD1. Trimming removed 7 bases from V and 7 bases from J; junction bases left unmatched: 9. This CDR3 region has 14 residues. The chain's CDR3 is CASIFKGADGELFF. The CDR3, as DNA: TGTGCCAGCATTTTTAAGGGGGCGGACGGGGAGCTGTTTTTT.

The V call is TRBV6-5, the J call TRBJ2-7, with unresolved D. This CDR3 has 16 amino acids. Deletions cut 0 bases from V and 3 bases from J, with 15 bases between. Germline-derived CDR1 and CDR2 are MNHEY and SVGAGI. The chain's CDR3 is CASSYSTVTPIYEQYF. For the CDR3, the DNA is TGTGCCAGCAGTTACTCGACTGTGACACCAATCTACGAGCAGTACTTC.

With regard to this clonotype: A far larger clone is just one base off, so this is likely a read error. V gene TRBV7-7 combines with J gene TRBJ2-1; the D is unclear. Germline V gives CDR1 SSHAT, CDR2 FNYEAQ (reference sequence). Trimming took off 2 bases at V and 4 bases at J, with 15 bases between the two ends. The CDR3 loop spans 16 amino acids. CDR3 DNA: TGTGCCAGCAGCTTAACTGGGGTGAGACAATACAATGAGCAGTTCTTC. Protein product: CASSLTGVRQYNEQFF.

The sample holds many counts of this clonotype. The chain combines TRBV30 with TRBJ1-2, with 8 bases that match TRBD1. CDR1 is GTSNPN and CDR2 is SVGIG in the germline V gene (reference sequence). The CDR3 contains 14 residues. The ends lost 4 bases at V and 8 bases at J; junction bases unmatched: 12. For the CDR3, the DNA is TGTGCCTGGAAGGGGGTGGACAGGGAGAGGGGCTACACCTTC. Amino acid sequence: CAWKGVDRERGYTF.

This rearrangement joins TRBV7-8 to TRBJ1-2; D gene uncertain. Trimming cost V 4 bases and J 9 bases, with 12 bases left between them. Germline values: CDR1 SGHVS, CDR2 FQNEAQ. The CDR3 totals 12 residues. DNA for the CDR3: TGTGCCAGCAGCTCCTATGGCGGACGCTACACCTTC. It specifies CASSSYGGRYTF.

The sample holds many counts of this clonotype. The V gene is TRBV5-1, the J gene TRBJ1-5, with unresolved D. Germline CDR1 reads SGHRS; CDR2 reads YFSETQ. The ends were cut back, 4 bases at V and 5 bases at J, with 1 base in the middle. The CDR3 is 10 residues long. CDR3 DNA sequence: TGCGCCAGCAGCCATCAGCCCCAGCATTTT. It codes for CASSHQPQHF. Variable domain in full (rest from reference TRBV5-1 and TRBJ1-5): KAGVTQTPRYLIKTRGQQVTLSCSPISGHRSVSWYQQTPGQGLQFLFEYFSETQRNKGNFPGRFSGRQFSNSRSEMNVSTLELGDSALYLCASSHQPQHFGDGTRLSIL.

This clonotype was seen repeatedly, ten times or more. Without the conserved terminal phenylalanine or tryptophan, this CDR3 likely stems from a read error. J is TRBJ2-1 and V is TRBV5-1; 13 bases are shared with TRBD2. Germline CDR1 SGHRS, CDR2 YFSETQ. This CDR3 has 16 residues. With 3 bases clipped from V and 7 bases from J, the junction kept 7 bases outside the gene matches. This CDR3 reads CASSSPGLAGVNEQFS. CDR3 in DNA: TGCGCCAGCAGCTCGCCTGGACTAGCGGGAGTTAATGAGCAGTTCTCC.

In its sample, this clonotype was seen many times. CDR3 nucleotide sequence: TGCAGCGTTGCCCCCTCTCTCTCATTGGATGAGCAGTTCTTC. Amino acids: CSVAPSLSLDEQFF. The rearrangement links TRBV29-1 to TRBJ2-1; D uncertain. The CDR3 covers 14 residues. Per the germline V gene, CDR1 is SQVTM and CDR2 is ANQGSEA. The ends were cut back, 4 bases at V and 8 bases at J, with 18 bases in the middle.

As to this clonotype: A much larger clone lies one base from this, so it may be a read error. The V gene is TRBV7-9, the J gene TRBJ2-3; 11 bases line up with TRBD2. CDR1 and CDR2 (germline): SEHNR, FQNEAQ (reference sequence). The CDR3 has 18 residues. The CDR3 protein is CAISLGSGRAIGTDTQYF. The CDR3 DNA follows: TGTGCCATCAGCTTGGGTAGCGGGAGGGCTATTGGCACAGATACGCAGTATTTT.

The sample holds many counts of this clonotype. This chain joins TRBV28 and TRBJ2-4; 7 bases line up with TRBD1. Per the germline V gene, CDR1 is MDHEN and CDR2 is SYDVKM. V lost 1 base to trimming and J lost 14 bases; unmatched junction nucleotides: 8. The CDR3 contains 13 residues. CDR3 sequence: CASSLSAQGNEYF. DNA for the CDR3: TGTGCCAGCAGTTTATCCGCACAGGGGAATGAGTACTTC.

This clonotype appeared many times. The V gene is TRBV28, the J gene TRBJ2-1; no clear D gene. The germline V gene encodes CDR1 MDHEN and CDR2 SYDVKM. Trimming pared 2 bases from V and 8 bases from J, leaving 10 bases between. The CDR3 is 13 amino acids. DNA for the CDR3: TGTGCCAGCAGTTTAGGAACACAGCATGAGCAGTTCTTC. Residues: CASSLGTQHEQFF.

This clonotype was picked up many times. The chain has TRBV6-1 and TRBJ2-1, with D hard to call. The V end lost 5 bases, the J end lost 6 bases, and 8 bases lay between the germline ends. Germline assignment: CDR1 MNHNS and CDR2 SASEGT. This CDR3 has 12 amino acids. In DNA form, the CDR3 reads TGTGCCAGCAGTCTAGACTTCAATGAGCAGTTCTTC. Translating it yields CASSLDFNEQFF.

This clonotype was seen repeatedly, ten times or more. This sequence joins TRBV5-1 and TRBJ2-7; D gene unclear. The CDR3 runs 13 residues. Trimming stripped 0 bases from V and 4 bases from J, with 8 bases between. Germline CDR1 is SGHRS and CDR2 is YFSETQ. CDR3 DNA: TGCGCCAGCAGCTTGGGGTCGGTTTACGAGCAGTACTTC. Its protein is CASSLGSVYEQYF.

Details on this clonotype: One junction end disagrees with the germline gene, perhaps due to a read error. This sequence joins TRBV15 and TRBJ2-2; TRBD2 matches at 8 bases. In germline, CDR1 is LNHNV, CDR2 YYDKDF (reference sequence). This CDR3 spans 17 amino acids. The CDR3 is CATSRDPAGGSSGALFF. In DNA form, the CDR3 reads TGTGCCACCAGCAGAGATCCGGCGGGAGGATCGTCCGGGGCGCTGTTCTTT.

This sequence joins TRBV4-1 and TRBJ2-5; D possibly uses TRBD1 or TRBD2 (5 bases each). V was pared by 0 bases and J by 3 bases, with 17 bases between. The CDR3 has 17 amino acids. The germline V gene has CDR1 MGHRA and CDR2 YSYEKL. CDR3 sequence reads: CASSQDTPTGAKETQYF. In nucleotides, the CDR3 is TGCGCCAGCAGCCAAGATACCCCAACCGGGGCGAAAGAGACCCAGTACTTC.

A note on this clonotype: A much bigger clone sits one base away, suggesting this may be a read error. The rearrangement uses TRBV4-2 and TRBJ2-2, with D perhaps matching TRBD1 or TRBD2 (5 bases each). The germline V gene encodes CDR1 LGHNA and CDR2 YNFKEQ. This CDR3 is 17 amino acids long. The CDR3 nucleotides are TGTGCCAGCAGCCAAGCCACGGGACCTTCGAACGCCGGGGAGCTGTTTTTT. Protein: CASSQATGPSNAGELFF.

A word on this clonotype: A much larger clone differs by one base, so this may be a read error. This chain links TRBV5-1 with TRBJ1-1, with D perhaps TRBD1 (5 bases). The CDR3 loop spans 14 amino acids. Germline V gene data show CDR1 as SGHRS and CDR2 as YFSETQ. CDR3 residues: CACSLAGVGTEAFF. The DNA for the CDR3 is TGCGCCTGCAGCCTGGCGGGGGTTGGCACTGAAGCTTTCTTT. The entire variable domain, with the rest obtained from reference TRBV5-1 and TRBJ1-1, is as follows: KAGVTQTPRYLIKTRGQQVTLSCSPISGHRSVSWYQQTPGQGLQFLFEYFSETQRNKGNFPGRFSGRQFSNSRSEMNVSTLELGDSALYLCACSLAGVGTEAFFGQGTRLTVV.

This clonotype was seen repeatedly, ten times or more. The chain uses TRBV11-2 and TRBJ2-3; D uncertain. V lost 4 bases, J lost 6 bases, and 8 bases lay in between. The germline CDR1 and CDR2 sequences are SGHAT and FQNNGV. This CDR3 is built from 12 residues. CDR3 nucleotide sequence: TGTGCCAGCAGCTCCCTTCTGGATACGCAGTATTTT. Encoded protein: CASSSLLDTQYF.

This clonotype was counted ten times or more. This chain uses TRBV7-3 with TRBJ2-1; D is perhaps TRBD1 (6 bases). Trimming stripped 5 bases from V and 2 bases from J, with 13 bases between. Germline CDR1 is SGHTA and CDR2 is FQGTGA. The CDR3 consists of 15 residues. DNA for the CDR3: TGTGCCAGCAGCCCCAACAGGGTGGCCTACAATGAGCAGTTCTTC. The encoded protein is CASSPNRVAYNEQFF.

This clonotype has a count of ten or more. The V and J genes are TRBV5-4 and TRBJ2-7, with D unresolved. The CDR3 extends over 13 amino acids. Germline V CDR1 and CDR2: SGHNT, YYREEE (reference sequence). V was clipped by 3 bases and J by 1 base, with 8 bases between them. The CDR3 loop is CASSSTGSYEQYF. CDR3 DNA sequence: TGTGCCAGCAGCTCGACGGGTTCCTACGAGCAGTACTTC.

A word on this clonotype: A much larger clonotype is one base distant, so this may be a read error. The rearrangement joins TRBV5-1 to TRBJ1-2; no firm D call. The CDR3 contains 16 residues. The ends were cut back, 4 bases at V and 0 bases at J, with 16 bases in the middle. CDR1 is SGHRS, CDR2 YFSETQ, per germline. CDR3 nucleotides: TGCGCCAGCAGCCTACCTACGGACCGAGCTAACTATGGCTACACCTTC. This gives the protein CASSLPTDRANYGYTF.

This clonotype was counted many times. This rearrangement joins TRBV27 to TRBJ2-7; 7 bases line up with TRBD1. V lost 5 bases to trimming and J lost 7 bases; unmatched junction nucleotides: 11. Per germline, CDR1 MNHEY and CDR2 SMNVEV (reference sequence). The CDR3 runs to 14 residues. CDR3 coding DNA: TGTGCCAGCAGTCCCCGACAGGGAAGTTGGGAGCAGTACTTC. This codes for CASSPRQGSWEQYF.

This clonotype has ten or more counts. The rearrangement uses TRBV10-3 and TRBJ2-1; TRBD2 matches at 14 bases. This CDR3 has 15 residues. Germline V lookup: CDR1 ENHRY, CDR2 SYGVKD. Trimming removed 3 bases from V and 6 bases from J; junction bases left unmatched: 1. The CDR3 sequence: CAISEGLAGGNEQFF. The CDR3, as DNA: TGTGCCATCAGTGAAGGACTAGCGGGAGGCAATGAGCAGTTCTTC.

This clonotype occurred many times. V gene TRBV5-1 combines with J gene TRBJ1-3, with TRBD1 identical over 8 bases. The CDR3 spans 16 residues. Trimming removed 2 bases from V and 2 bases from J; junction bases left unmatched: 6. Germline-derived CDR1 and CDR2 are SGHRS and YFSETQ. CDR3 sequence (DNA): TGCGCCAGCAGCTTTGGTGGACAGGGAGCTGGAAACACCATATATTTT. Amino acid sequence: CASSFGGQGAGNTIYF.

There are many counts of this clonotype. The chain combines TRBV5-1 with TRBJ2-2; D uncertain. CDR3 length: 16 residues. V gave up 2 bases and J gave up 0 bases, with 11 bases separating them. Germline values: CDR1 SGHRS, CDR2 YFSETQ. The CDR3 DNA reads TGCGCCAGCAGCTTCATACGGGCCGCGAACACCGGGGAGCTGTTTTTT. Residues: CASSFIRAANTGELFF.

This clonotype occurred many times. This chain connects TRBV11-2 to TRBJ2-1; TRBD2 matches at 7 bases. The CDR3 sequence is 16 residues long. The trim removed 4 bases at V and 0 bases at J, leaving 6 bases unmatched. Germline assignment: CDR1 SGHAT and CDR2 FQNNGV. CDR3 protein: CASSSTSESSYNEQFF. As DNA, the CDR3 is TGTGCCAGCAGCTCTACTAGCGAGAGCTCCTACAATGAGCAGTTCTTC.

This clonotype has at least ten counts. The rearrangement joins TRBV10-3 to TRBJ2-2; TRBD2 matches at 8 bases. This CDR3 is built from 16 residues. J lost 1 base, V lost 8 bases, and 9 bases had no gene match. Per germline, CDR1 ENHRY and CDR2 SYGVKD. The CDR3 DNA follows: TGTGCCATCCGAGGTTCGAGCGGGAGGAACACCGGGGAGCTGTTTTTT. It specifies CAIRGSSGRNTGELFF.

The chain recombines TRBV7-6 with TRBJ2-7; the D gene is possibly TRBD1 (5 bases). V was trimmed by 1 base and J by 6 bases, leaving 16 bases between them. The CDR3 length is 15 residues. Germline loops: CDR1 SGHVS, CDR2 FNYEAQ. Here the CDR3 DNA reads TGTGCCAGCAGCTTAGAGGGGTTCCCAATTGGCGAGCAGTACTTC. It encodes CASSLEGFPIGEQYF. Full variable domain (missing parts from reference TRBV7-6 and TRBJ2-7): GAGVSQSPRYKVTKRGQDVALRCDPISGHVSLYWYRQALGQGPEFLTYFNYEAQQDKSGLPNDRFSAERPEGSISTLTIQRTEQRDSAMYRCASSLEGFPIGEQYFGPGTRLTVT.